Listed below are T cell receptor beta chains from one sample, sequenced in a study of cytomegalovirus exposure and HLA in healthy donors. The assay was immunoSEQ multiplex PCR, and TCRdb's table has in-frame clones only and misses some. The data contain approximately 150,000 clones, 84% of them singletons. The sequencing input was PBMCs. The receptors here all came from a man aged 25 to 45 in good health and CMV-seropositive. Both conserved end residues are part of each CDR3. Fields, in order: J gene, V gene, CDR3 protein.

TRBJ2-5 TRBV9 CASGRDRGIGETQYF
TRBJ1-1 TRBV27 CASSPPGYTEAFF
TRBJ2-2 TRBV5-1 CASSPGSNTGELFF
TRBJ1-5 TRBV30 CAWSVTGNQPQHF
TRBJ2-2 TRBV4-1 CASSPWTSGRKSQAGELFF
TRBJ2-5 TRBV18 CASSPLGTGTKTQYF
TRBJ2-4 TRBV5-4 CASSLMRGMTKNIQYF
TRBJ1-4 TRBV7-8 CASSLWSRGHEKLFF
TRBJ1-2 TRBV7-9 CASSPTAVYGYTF
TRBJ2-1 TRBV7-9 CASSPDRSSYNEQFF
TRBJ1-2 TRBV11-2 CASSLDHRGYGYTF
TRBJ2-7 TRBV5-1 CASSLGGIYEQYF
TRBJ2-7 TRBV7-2 CASSSQETFGLYEQYF
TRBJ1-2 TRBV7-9 CASSSQGYGYTF
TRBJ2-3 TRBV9 CASSFEGFTDTQYF
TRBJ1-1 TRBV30 CAWSRQGQDEAFF
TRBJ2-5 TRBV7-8 CASSPPGLRQETQYF
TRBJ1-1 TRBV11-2 CASSLSRGTTEAFF
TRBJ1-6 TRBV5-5 CASNSREARSPLHF
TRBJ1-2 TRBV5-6 CASSLGDNPRRTF
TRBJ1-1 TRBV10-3 CAISVSQGEAFF
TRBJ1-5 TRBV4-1 CASSQPWGGTNQPQHF
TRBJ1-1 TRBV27 CASSLHSTVDTEAFF
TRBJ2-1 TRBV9 CASSVRGGYEQFF
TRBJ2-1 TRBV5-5 CASSLDSGYEQFF
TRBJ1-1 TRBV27 CASSLVSGQTEAFF
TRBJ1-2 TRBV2 CASMVGAGYGYTF
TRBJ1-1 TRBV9 CASSGRTGNPEAFF
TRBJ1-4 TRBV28 CASSRQGNANEKLFF
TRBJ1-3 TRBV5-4 CASSPSPGNTIYF
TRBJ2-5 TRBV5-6 CASSSGVQETQYF
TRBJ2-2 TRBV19 CASSITQGANTGELFF
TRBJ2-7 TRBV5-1 CASSSTLDRAKYF
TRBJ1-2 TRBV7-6 CASSLGAGVGYTF
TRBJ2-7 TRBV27 CASRSQGTYEQYF
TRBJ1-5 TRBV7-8 CASSDPGWINSNQPQHF
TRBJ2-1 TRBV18 CASSPPADNEQFF
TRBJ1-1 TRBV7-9 CASSLIGQGGTEAFF
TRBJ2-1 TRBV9 CASSTRTGLGGYYNEQFF
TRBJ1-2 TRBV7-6 CASSLIVGGRTGYTF
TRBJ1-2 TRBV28 CASSSGSPFDGYTF
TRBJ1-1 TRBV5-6 CASSWTGPVGEAFF
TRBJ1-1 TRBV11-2 CASSPQGPNTEAFF
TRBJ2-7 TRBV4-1 CASSPKGLRDYEQYF